The 20 T cell receptor beta chains given below trace back to one sample, sequenced in a study of blood T cell repertoires in COVID-19. TCRdb's copy holds only in-frame clones and misses some; the assay was immunoSEQ multiplex PCR. The sample lists some 70,000 clones; around 80% were seen once. Sequenced material: peripheral blood. The receptors here all came from a man in his forties or fifties with COVID-19, enrolled during active disease.

The rearrangement links TRBV28 to TRBJ1-1; 9 bases line up with TRBD1. Germline values: CDR1 MDHEN, CDR2 SYDVKM. The CDR3 loop spans 12 amino acids. With V trimmed by 6 bases and J by 11 bases, 7 bases remained unmatched. DNA for the CDR3: TGTGCCAGCAGACCCGGGACAGGGTTTGCTTTCTTT. This gives the protein CASRPGTGFAFF.

The chain employs TRBV11-2 and TRBJ2-1; 14 bases are a match to TRBD2. Per germline, CDR1 SGHAT and CDR2 FQNNGV. The CDR3 extends over 16 amino acids. The J segment lost 7 bases and the V segment lost 10 bases, leaving 12 bases of the junction unmatched. The CDR3 nucleotides are TGTGCCACTACGCCGGGACTAGCGGGAGTGGGTAATGAGCAGTTCTTC. Translation gives CATTPGLAGVGNEQFF.

The genes are TRBV7-2 and TRBJ2-2, with 15 bases aligning to TRBD2. The junction had 4 bases not matched to a gene; V was cut back by 5 bases and J by 6 bases. This CDR3 has 16 residues. The germline gives CDR1 SGHTA, CDR2 FQGNSA. The CDR3 here is CASSLRTSGRAGELFF. The CDR3 DNA follows: TGTGCCAGCAGCCTACGGACTAGCGGGAGGGCCGGGGAGCTGTTTTTT.

The gene calls are TRBV2 and TRBJ2-1, with D tentatively TRBD1 (5 bases). Germline V gives CDR1 SNHLY, CDR2 FYNNEI. V was cut by 7 bases and J by 3 bases, with 13 bases left in between. There are 14 residues in the CDR3. The CDR3 protein is CASILGQGYNEQFF. CDR3 in DNA: TGTGCCAGCATTCTTGGGCAGGGCTACAATGAGCAGTTCTTC.

This chain joins TRBV5-4 and TRBJ2-2; 9 nucleotides align to TRBD2. The ends lost 4 bases at V and 3 bases at J; junction bases unmatched: 4. Looked up from germline, CDR1 is SGHNT and CDR2 is YYREEE (reference sequence). The CDR3 runs 15 residues. The CDR3: CASSIAGVDTGELFF. The CDR3 nucleotides read TGTGCCAGCAGCATAGCGGGAGTCGACACCGGGGAGCTGTTTTTT.

The rearrangement joins TRBV5-4 to TRBJ2-1, with D tentatively TRBD1 (6 bases). This CDR3 contains 17 residues. V was shortened by 4 bases and J by 0 bases, with 17 bases between the two germline ends. Germline CDR1 and CDR2: SGHNT and YYREEE (reference sequence). CDR3 amino acids: CASSPVTGPNSYNEQFF. CDR3 coding DNA: TGTGCCAGCAGCCCAGTGACAGGTCCTAACTCCTACAATGAGCAGTTCTTC. The complete variable domain, with remaining parts taken from reference TRBV5-4 and TRBJ2-1, reads ETGVTQSPTHLIKTRGQQVTLRCSSQSGHNTVSWYQQALGQGPQFIFQYYREEENGRGNFPPRFSGLQFPNYSSELNVNALELDDSALYLCASSPVTGPNSYNEQFFGPGTRLTVL.

This clone has only a few counts. This chain connects TRBV27 to TRBJ1-6; 7 nucleotides align to TRBD1. The CDR3 length is 14 residues. CDR1 and CDR2 (germline): MNHEY, SMNVEV (reference sequence). Losses at the gene ends were 6 bases for V and 7 bases for J; bases not matched to a gene: 6. The CDR3 bases are TGTGCCAGCAGGGGGGGACAGTTCAATTCACCCCTCCACTTT. It is translated as CASRGGQFNSPLHF.

J is TRBJ2-1 and V is TRBV12-1; no DNA check was done on the table's D call, TRBD2. TRBV12-1 is deemed a pseudogene. CDR3 length: 12 amino acids. The CDR3 is CTRLAGYNEQFF. CDR3 DNA: TGTACCCGGCTAGCGGGCTACAATGAGCAGTTCTTC.

J is TRBJ2-2 and V is TRBV4-1; D possibly corresponds to TRBD2 (6 bases). Per germline, CDR1 MGHRA and CDR2 YSYEKL. This CDR3 has 14 amino acids. CDR3 protein: CASRGLPNTGELFF. The DNA of the CDR3 is TGCGCAAGTCGGGGACTCCCTAACACCGGGGAGCTGTTTTTT.

This chain uses TRBV5-1 with TRBJ2-1; D might be TRBD2 (7 bases). Looked up from germline, CDR1 is SGHRS and CDR2 is YFSETQ. Trimming stripped 4 bases from V and 2 bases from J, with 16 bases between. The CDR3 consists of 16 residues. The CDR3 loop is CASSGGLADPYNEQFF. The CDR3 coding sequence is TGCGCCAGCAGCGGGGGGCTAGCGGACCCCTACAATGAGCAGTTCTTC.

This clone occurred a few times. This chain links TRBV5-5 with TRBJ1-1; tentatively, D is TRBD1 (6 bases). Trimming shortened V by 2 bases and J by 2 bases, and 13 bases separated the two germline ends. CDR1 and CDR2 (germline): SGHKS, YYEKEE (reference sequence). The CDR3 runs 15 residues. The CDR3 loop is CASSFQTGLNTEAFF. CDR3 in DNA: TGTGCCAGCAGCTTTCAGACAGGCCTCAACACTGAAGCTTTCTTT.

V is TRBV3-1 (or the pseudogene TRBV3-2) and J is TRBJ2-3; 7 positions agree with TRBD1. Germline CDR1 LGHDT, CDR2 YNNKEL (reference sequence). With 6 bases clipped from V and 1 base from J, the junction kept 10 bases outside the gene matches. This CDR3 has 16 amino acids. The CDR3 loop reads CASSLRTGLGTDTQYF. CDR3 coding DNA: TGTGCCAGCAGTCTTCGGACAGGCCTGGGCACAGATACGCAGTATTTT.

V is TRBV5-1 and J is TRBJ1-2; 8 bases are shared with TRBD1. Germline values: CDR1 SGHRS, CDR2 YFSETQ. The CDR3 has 14 amino acids. With V trimmed by 2 bases and J by 5 bases, 5 bases remained unmatched. The chain's CDR3 is CASSLGGQAYGYTF. The CDR3 bases are TGCGCCAGCAGCTTAGGGGGACAGGCATATGGCTACACCTTC.

This clone was counted a few times. The chain links TRBV19 to TRBJ2-2, with TRBD2 identical over 7 bases. V lost 8 bases and J lost 0; bases outside the gene matches: 9. The CDR3 sequence is 16 residues long. Germline CDR1 is LNHDA and CDR2 is SQIVND (reference sequence). This CDR3 is CASGVVAGTNTGELFF. CDR3 bases: TGTGCCAGTGGGGTCGTAGCGGGTACGAACACCGGGGAGCTGTTTTTT. The entire variable domain, with the rest obtained from reference TRBV19 and TRBJ2-2, is as follows: DGGITQSPKYLFRKEGQNVTLSCEQNLNHDAMYWYRQDPGQGLRLIYYSQIVNDFQKGDIAEGYSVSREKKESFPLTVTSAQKNPTAFYLCASGVVAGTNTGELFFGEGSRLTVL.

J is TRBJ2-2 and V is TRBV19, with a possible D match to TRBD2 (6 bases). Germline lookup yields CDR1 LNHDA and CDR2 SQIVND (reference sequence). Trimming stripped 5 bases from V and 6 bases from J, with 13 bases between. The CDR3 is 14 amino acids. CDR3 bases: TGTGCCAGTAGTCTAGGGGACTTCCCCGGGGAGCTGTTTTTT. This codes for CASSLGDFPGELFF.

Written as DNA, the CDR3 is TGTGCCAGCAGTTTAGATAGTATTTACGAGCAGTACTTC. Residues: CASSLDSIYEQYF. The chain couples TRBV27 to TRBJ2-7; no firm D call. This CDR3 has 13 residues. Trimming stripped 2 bases from V and 4 bases from J, with 9 bases between. Germline V gives CDR1 MNHEY, CDR2 SMNVEV (reference sequence).

This clone was counted a few times. The chain employs TRBV5-4 and TRBJ2-7; 13 bases align to TRBD2. The CDR3 extends over 17 amino acids. Trimming removed 2 bases from V and 3 bases from J; junction bases left unmatched: 8. Germline loops: CDR1 SGHNT, CDR2 YYREEE (reference sequence). DNA for the CDR3: TGTGCCAGCAGCTTAGGACTAGCGGGAGAAGGAGGCTACGAGCAGTACTTC. Its translation is CASSLGLAGEGGYEQYF.

V and J are TRBV5-1 and TRBJ2-1; D remains unclear. Deletions cut 7 bases from V and 2 bases from J, with 19 bases between. The CDR3 extends over 16 amino acids. Germline assignment: CDR1 SGHRS and CDR2 YFSETQ. The CDR3 loop reads CASAPRPTAPYNEQFF. CDR3 coding DNA: TGCGCCAGCGCCCCTCGGCCGACTGCTCCCTACAATGAGCAGTTCTTC. Together with reference TRBV5-1 and TRBJ2-1, the CDR3 gives the full variable domain: KAGVTQTPRYLIKTRGQQVTLSCSPISGHRSVSWYQQTPGQGLQFLFEYFSETQRNKGNFPGRFSGRQFSNSRSEMNVSTLELGDSALYLCASAPRPTAPYNEQFFGPGTRLTVL.

This clone appeared many times. V gene TRBV9 combines with J gene TRBJ2-2; D is ambiguous. CDR3 length: 13 residues. From germline, CDR1 is SGDLS and CDR2 YYNGEE. V was pared by 5 bases and J by 1 base, with 6 bases between. The CDR3, as DNA: TGTGCCAGCAGGACGGGGAACACCGGGGAGCTGTTTTTT. Translated: CASRTGNTGELFF.

The chain recombines TRBV5-4 with TRBJ2-1; TRBD1 aligns across 9 bases. The ends lost 3 bases at V and 8 bases at J; junction bases unmatched: 3. The CDR3 is made up of 13 amino acids. Germline V CDR1 and CDR2: SGHNT, YYREEE (reference sequence). DNA of the CDR3: TGTGCCAGCAGCTCGGGACAGGGTGATGAGCAGTTCTTC. The encoded protein is CASSSGQGDEQFF.